This TCR beta chain was sequenced during a study of T cells after yellow fever vaccination. TCRdb reprocessed the 5' RACE reads with MiXCR, giving one entry per CDR3 protein. The table includes under 400,000 distinct CDR3 sequences, roughly 10% detected once. This clonotype was picked up a small number of times. After removal of 2 bases from V and 6 bases from J, the junction contained 8 bases not matched to a gene. The CDR3 runs to 14 residues. The germline V gene has CDR1 GTSNPN and CDR2 SVGIG (reference sequence). V is TRBV30 and J is TRBJ2-7, with TRBD1 identical over 9 bases. The sequence derives from a man between 18 and 35 years old who received the YFV17D yellow fever vaccine. The specimen comprised PBMCs, sampled on the day of the first yellow fever vaccination. The CDR3 protein is CAWSIGQGLSEQYF. CDR3 DNA: TGTGCCTGGAGTATTGGACAGGGGCTCTCCGAGCAGTACTTC.